The 21 T cell receptor beta chains below all came from one sample that was sequenced in a study of beta chain features in type 1 diabetes. Reverse transcribing all isolated RNA meant expressed TCRB transcripts were sequenced. Sequenced by immunoSEQ multiplex PCR; TCRdb stores in-frame clones only, minus some. In the table there are approximately 250,000 clones, about a sixth of which are singletons. Findings of the study overall: All four CD4+ subsets of Type 1 diabetes patients contained TCRB CDR3s that were moderately but significantly shorter.

For these TCRs, the target antigens are not known. Input material: naive CD4+ T cells from blood. Receptors originate from a man aged 25-40 years with type 1 diabetes.

The rearrangement uses TRBV10-3 and TRBJ2-3; 9 bases line up with TRBD1. Germline V CDR1 and CDR2: ENHRY, SYGVKD. The V and J ends lost 11 bases and 6 bases, in that order; junction bases with no gene match: 12. CDR3 length: 14 amino acids. The CDR3 spells CAAAPGTGTDTQYF. The CDR3 DNA sequence: TGTGCCGCCGCACCCGGGACAGGGACTGATACGCAGTATTTT.

CDR3 region: CASSLQGSYNEQFF. The CDR3 coding sequence is TGTGCCAGCAGTTTGCAAGGGTCCTACAATGAGCAGTTCTTC. The chain couples TRBV28 to TRBJ2-1; the D is unclear. CDR1 and CDR2 (germline): MDHEN, SYDVKM. V lost 3 bases, J lost 1 base, and 7 bases lay in between. The CDR3 has 14 amino acids.

The chain couples TRBV6-5 to TRBJ2-1, with 8 bases aligning to TRBD2. V shed 6 bases and J 0 bases; nucleotides not matched to a gene: 4. The CDR3 contains 15 residues. Per the germline V gene, CDR1 is MNHEY and CDR2 is SVGAGI. CDR3 bases: TGTGCCAGCAGCTCGGGGGGGAGCTCCTACAATGAGCAGTTCTTC. Translation: CASSSGGSSYNEQFF.

This clone was counted a few times. This chain connects TRBV7-9 to TRBJ2-1; no clear D gene. Germline loops: CDR1 SEHNR, CDR2 FQNEAQ (reference sequence). Trimming removed 2 bases from V and 0 bases from J, with 8 bases in between. The CDR3 runs to 15 residues. In DNA form, the CDR3 reads TGTGCCAGCAGCTTAACTCGGCCCTCCTACAATGAGCAGTTCTTC. Its protein is CASSLTRPSYNEQFF.

The rearrangement uses TRBV29-1 and TRBJ2-7; TRBD1 matches 7 bases. The CDR3 totals 12 residues. Germline loops: CDR1 SQVTM, CDR2 ANQGSEA. The trim removed 7 bases at V and 5 bases at J, leaving 8 bases unmatched. CDR3 sequence reads: CSGSTGSHEQYF. In DNA form, the CDR3 reads TGCAGCGGTTCGACAGGGAGCCACGAGCAGTACTTC.

A few counts support this clone. The DNA for the CDR3 is TGCGCCAGCAGCCAAAGACCGGGAGCGAACACTGAAGCTTTCTTT. This gives the protein CASSQRPGANTEAFF. The chain is built from TRBV4-3 and TRBJ1-1; D unresolved. V lost 2 bases, J lost 1 base, and 11 bases lay in between. This CDR3 has 15 amino acids. The germline gives CDR1 LGHNA, CDR2 YSLEER.

As for this clone: Other DNA sequences in this specimen translate into the identical CDR3. This chain joins TRBV30 and TRBJ1-2; no clear D. CDR1 is GTSNPN, CDR2 SVGIG, per germline (reference sequence). This CDR3 has 12 amino acids. V gave up 2 bases and J gave up 3 bases, with 7 bases separating them. The CDR3: CAWSLRDYGYTF. DNA for the CDR3: TGTGCCTGGAGTCTGAGGGACTATGGCTACACCTTC.

This clone was recorded a few times. This chain joins TRBV9 and TRBJ2-3; TRBD2 matches 8 bases. There are 14 residues in the CDR3. Per germline, CDR1 SGDLS and CDR2 YYNGEE. V lost 0 bases and J lost 5; bases outside the gene matches: 2. The CDR3, as DNA: TGTGCCAGCAGCGTAGGGCTAGCGGGAGATACGCAGTATTTT. This codes for CASSVGLAGDTQYF. The full variable domain, completed using reference TRBV9 and TRBJ2-3, is DSGVTQTPKHLITATGQRVTLRCSPRSGDLSVYWYQQSLDQGLQFLIQYYNGEERAKGNILERFSAQQFPDLHSELNLSSLELGDSALYFCASSVGLAGDTQYFGPGTRLTVL.

This clone has a handful of counts. For the CDR3, the DNA is TGTGCCAGCAGCCCATCGACAGAGTACCAAGAGACCCAGTACTTC. It specifies CASSPSTEYQETQYF. This chain joins TRBV14 and TRBJ2-5; D is possibly TRBD1 (5 bases). CDR1 SGHDN and CDR2 FVKESK come from the germline V gene. The CDR3 sequence is 15 residues long. V lost 4 bases, J lost 0 bases, and 12 bases lay in between. The full variable domain, rest sourced from reference TRBV14 and TRBJ2-5, is EAGVTQFPSHSVIEKGQTVTLRCDPISGHDNLYWYRRVMGKEIKFLLHFVKESKQDESGMPNNRFLAERTGGTYSTLKVQPAELEDSGVYFCASSPSTEYQETQYFGPGTRLLVL.

Only a few counts were recorded for this clone. The chain's CDR3 is CASSLAGGPGDTQYF. CDR3 DNA: TGTGCCAGCAGCTTAGCGGGAGGGCCGGGAGATACGCAGTATTTT. The J gene is TRBJ2-3, the V gene TRBV7-2, with 7 bases that match TRBD2. The V gene end was trimmed by 0 bases and the J gene end by 5 bases; junction bases not matched to a gene: 5. The length of the CDR3 is 15 residues. In germline, CDR1 is SGHTA, CDR2 FQGNSA.

This clone was seen a few times. The J gene is TRBJ2-5, the V gene TRBV25-1, with 12 bases matching TRBD2. The CDR3 runs 14 residues. Germline V gene sequence: CDR1 MGHDK, CDR2 SYGVNS. Trimming removed 6 bases from V and 5 bases from J; junction bases left unmatched: 4. The CDR3 sequence: CASSLAGGPETQYF. DNA of the CDR3: TGTGCCAGCAGCCTAGCGGGAGGGCCGGAGACCCAGTACTTC. The full variable domain, in which reference TRBV25-1 and TRBJ2-5 provide the parts outside the CDR3, is EADIYQTPRYLVIGTGKKITLECSQTMGHDKMYWYQQDPGMELHLIHYSYGVNSTEKGDLSSESTVSRIRTEHFPLTLESARPSHTSQYLCASSLAGGPETQYFGPGTRLLVL.

This chain uses TRBV30 with TRBJ2-5; a possible D gene is TRBD1 (5 bases). V was trimmed by 5 bases and J by 4 bases, leaving 8 bases between them. Per the germline V gene, CDR1 is GTSNPN and CDR2 is SVGIG (reference sequence). This CDR3 is built from 11 residues. The CDR3 DNA sequence: TGTGCCTGGGGTCAGGGAGAGACCCAGTACTTC. This translates into CAWGQGETQYF.

This chain links TRBV29-1 with TRBJ2-6; D gene uncertain. The CDR3 extends over 15 amino acids. Germline V lookup: CDR1 SQVTM, CDR2 ANQGSEA. The ends were cut back, 7 bases at V and 5 bases at J, with 18 bases in the middle. For the CDR3, the DNA is TGCAGCGGTGTGACGGGCAGTTCGAGGGCCAACGTCCTGACTTTC. Translating gives CSGVTGSSRANVLTF.

Only a few counts were recorded for this clone. This sequence joins TRBV30 and TRBJ1-1, with D hard to call. This CDR3 has 12 amino acids. Germline loops: CDR1 GTSNPN, CDR2 SVGIG (reference sequence). Deletions cut 4 bases from V and 5 bases from J, with 11 bases between. Here the CDR3 DNA reads TGTGCCTGGACCCTGAGAGGGACTGAAGCTTTCTTT. It encodes CAWTLRGTEAFF.

V gene TRBV29-1 combines with J gene TRBJ2-1; 11 nucleotides line up with TRBD2. CDR3 length equals 14 residues. V lost 3 bases, J lost 10 bases, and 8 bases stayed unmatched. Germline V gene data show CDR1 as SQVTM and CDR2 as ANQGSEA. This chain's CDR3 is CSVEKLAGGEEQFF. CDR3 nucleotide sequence: TGCAGCGTTGAGAAGCTAGCGGGAGGAGAAGAGCAGTTCTTC.

The chain recombines TRBV4-3 with TRBJ2-5, with a possible D match to TRBD1 (5 bases). Per the germline V gene, CDR1 is LGHNA and CDR2 is YSLEER. Trimming took off 0 bases at V and 1 base at J, with 12 bases between the two ends. The length of the CDR3 is 16 residues. CDR3 loop: CASSQDTGTLQETQYF. Written as DNA, the CDR3 is TGCGCCAGCAGCCAAGACACAGGTACCCTCCAAGAGACCCAGTACTTC.

The chain combines TRBV14 with TRBJ2-3, with 9 bases identical to TRBD2. Germline V gene lookup returns CDR1 SGHDN and CDR2 FVKESK. V shed 4 bases and J 4 bases; nucleotides not matched to a gene: 6. The CDR3 is 15 amino acids. The CDR3 is CASSLQAGGPDTQYF. In DNA, the CDR3 is TGTGCCAGCAGCCTCCAGGCGGGAGGGCCAGATACGCAGTATTTT. Looking up the rest from reference TRBV14 and TRBJ2-3 gives the full variable domain: EAGVTQFPSHSVIEKGQTVTLRCDPISGHDNLYWYRRVMGKEIKFLLHFVKESKQDESGMPNNRFLAERTGGTYSTLKVQPAELEDSGVYFCASSLQAGGPDTQYFGPGTRLTVL.

J is TRBJ2-2 and V is TRBV18; 8 positions agree with TRBD1. The CDR3 covers 16 residues. V trimming: 3 bases; J trimming: 4 bases; junction bases outside the gene matches: 7. Germline V gives CDR1 KGHSH, CDR2 LQKENI. The CDR3 nucleotides read TGTGCCAGCTCACCGCCTAGTACAGGGGGCACCGGGGAGCTGTTTTTT. Translated: CASSPPSTGGTGELFF. Complete variable domain (other parts from reference TRBV18 and TRBJ2-2): NAGVMQNPRHLVRRRGQEARLRCSPMKGHSHVYWYRQLPEEGLKFMVYLQKENIIDESGMPKERFSAEFPKEGPSILRIQQVVRGDSAAYFCASSPPSTGGTGELFFGEGSRLTVL.

This clone was counted a few times. The CDR3: CASSSPGQGTYDEQFF. CDR3 coding DNA: TGTGCCAGCAGTTCGCCGGGACAGGGGACGTACGATGAGCAGTTCTTC. The chain uses TRBV28 and TRBJ2-1, with 10 bases that match TRBD1. Germline V gene data show CDR1 as MDHEN and CDR2 as SYDVKM. The CDR3 extends over 16 amino acids. With V trimmed by 4 bases and J by 8 bases, 11 bases remained unmatched.

The rearrangement uses TRBV11-1 and TRBJ2-1; 7 bases are a match to TRBD2. CDR1 SGHAT and CDR2 FQDESV come from the germline V gene (reference sequence). The length of the CDR3 is 16 residues. J was trimmed by 3 bases and V by 0 bases; bases with no gene match: 5. CDR3 loop: CASSLALASGYNEQFF. The CDR3 region has the DNA TGTGCCAGCAGCTTAGCGCTCGCTAGCGGCTACAATGAGCAGTTCTTC.

This clone has a handful of counts. This chain uses TRBV7-2 with TRBJ2-3, with 8 nucleotides matching TRBD2. In germline, CDR1 is SGHTA, CDR2 FQGNSA. The CDR3 runs to 16 residues. With V trimmed by 5 bases and J by 0 bases, 7 bases remained unmatched. The CDR3 loop reads CASSTGLAASTDTQYF. CDR3 bases: TGTGCCAGCAGCACTGGACTAGCTGCTAGCACAGATACGCAGTATTTT.